This TCR beta chain was documented in a study of human T cells and chemical hapten exposure. This clonotype was picked up many times. As to time point: pre-sensitization, week 0. Specified treatment: therapeutic diphenylcyclopropenone sensitization with weekly scalp DPC. TCRdb fed the RACE reads into MiXCR, producing one record per CDR3 protein. The data show 50,000 to 70,000 distinct CDR3 sequences, roughly 9.8% seen once. This specimen was whole blood, taken in connection with sensitization to the hapten diphenylcyclopropenone (DPC). The TCR sequence derives from a man aged 35 to 55 with alopecia areata. Some clones in this sample may be carry-over from other donors' samples.

CDR3 nucleotide sequence: TGTGCCAGCAGCTTAAGCAATCCCATCGGGGCGCAGTATTTT. Translated, it gives CASSLSNPIGAQYF. This chain joins TRBV7-3 and TRBJ2-3; D might be TRBD2 (5 bases). The V gene's germline CDR1 is SGHTA and CDR2 FQGTGA. This CDR3 is 14 amino acids long. V lost 1 base and J 10 bases, leaving 15 bases between the germline ends.